The 8 T cell receptor beta chains below come from one sample, sequenced in a study of technical replicates of blood from several donors. Method: immunoSEQ multiplex PCR; TCRdb's copy keeps in-frame clones and lacks some. This sample yields about 68,000 clones, of which 95% to 97% are seen a single time; about 0.24% belongs to the top ten. Sequencing was performed on T cells isolated from PBMCs. These receptors came from a human donor in good health.

The sample holds one count of this clone. The CDR3 sequence: CASSPTGGVFEAFF. In DNA, the CDR3 is TGTGCCAGCAGCCCGACAGGGGGAGTTTTTGAAGCTTTCTTT. The chain links TRBV5-6 to TRBJ1-1; TRBD1 agrees at 9 bases. Losses at the gene ends were 4 bases for V and 7 bases for J; bases not matched to a gene: 8. Germline V gene lookup returns CDR1 SGHDT and CDR2 YYEEEE. The CDR3 loop spans 14 amino acids.

J is TRBJ2-7 and V is TRBV11-3; tentatively, D is TRBD2 (6 bases). The CDR3 has 17 residues. V was pared by 2 bases and J by 3 bases, with 20 bases between. The germline V gene has CDR1 SGHNT and CDR2 YENEEA. CDR3 coding DNA: TGTGCCAGCAGCTTATCCGAAGCAGCCCCGGGGGACTACGAGCAGTACTTC. This codes for CASSLSEAAPGDYEQYF.

The chain uses TRBV5-1 and TRBJ2-5, with D perhaps matching TRBD2 (6 bases). Per germline, CDR1 SGHRS and CDR2 YFSETQ. The V and J ends lost 6 bases and 5 bases respectively, with 17 bases between them. The CDR3 loop spans 14 amino acids. CDR3 sequence: CASMRDGSGETQYF. CDR3 bases: TGCGCCAGCATGAGGGACGGGAGTGGGGAGACCCAGTACTTC.

This rearrangement joins TRBV6-1 to TRBJ2-1, with 8 bases identical to TRBD2. The V and J ends lost 7 bases and 6 bases, in that order; junction bases with no gene match: 5. Per the germline V gene, CDR1 is MNHNS and CDR2 is SASEGT. This CDR3 contains 13 residues. CDR3 in amino acids: CASTGLAGNEQFF. The DNA of the CDR3 is TGTGCCAGCACAGGGCTAGCGGGCAATGAGCAGTTCTTC.

The gene calls are TRBV5-4 and TRBJ2-5; 9 bases fit TRBD1. Germline CDR1 SGHNT, CDR2 YYREEE (reference sequence). V lost 8 bases, J lost 5 bases, and 7 bases stayed unmatched. The length of the CDR3 is 13 residues. The CDR3 nucleotides are TGTGCCAGTGGACAGGGGAGAGAGGAGACCCAGTACTTC. Translation gives CASGQGREETQYF.

This chain joins TRBV6-1 and TRBJ2-7; D call uncertain. V was shortened by 3 bases and J by 4 bases, with 19 bases between the two germline ends. Germline V gene sequence: CDR1 MNHNS, CDR2 SASEGT. CDR3 size: 16 residues. As DNA, the CDR3 is TGTGCCAGCAGTGAGGCCCCCTACGATTGGGCGTACGAGCAGTACTTC. It specifies CASSEAPYDWAYEQYF.

The chain employs TRBV6-5 and TRBJ2-1; 9 positions match TRBD2. V was pared by 6 bases and J by 8 bases, with 5 bases of the junction left unmatched. Germline CDR1 MNHEY, CDR2 SVGAGI. This CDR3 spans 13 amino acids. The CDR3 is CASSASGTYEQFF. The DNA for the CDR3 is TGTGCCAGCAGCGCTAGCGGGACATATGAGCAGTTCTTC.

V gene TRBV10-1 combines with J gene TRBJ2-7; tentative D call: TRBD1 (6 bases). The V end lost 7 bases, the J end lost 3 bases, and 16 bases lay between the germline ends. Per the germline V gene, CDR1 is WNHNN and CDR2 is SYGVQD (reference sequence). This CDR3 spans 14 amino acids. CDR3 region: CASNTGHHFYEQYF. The DNA for the CDR3 is TGCGCCAGCAATACGGGACACCACTTCTACGAGCAGTACTTC.